This T cell receptor (beta chain) was found in a study of PD-L1 blockade in urothelial cancer. In the study overall: Median T cell yield per blood sample was 110,000 to 150,000 cells.

Sequencing used immunoSEQ multiplex PCR; TCRdb keeps in-frame clones, though not all of them. The sample has 70,000 to 85,000 clones, around 80% seen once. Germline V gives CDR1 MNHEY, CDR2 SMNVEV (reference sequence). V was clipped by 5 bases and J by 2 bases; unmatched bases: 7. The CDR3 sequence is 16 residues long. This material consisted of PBMCs, taken around atezolizumab (anti-PD-L1) treatment. The source is a man aged 70 or older with urothelial cancer. V and J are TRBV27 and TRBJ1-3; 9 bases are a match to TRBD1. The CDR3 sequence is CASSLTGTGTGNTIYF. The CDR3 region has the DNA TGTGCCAGCAGTCTCACCGGGACAGGGACTGGAAACACCATATATTTT.